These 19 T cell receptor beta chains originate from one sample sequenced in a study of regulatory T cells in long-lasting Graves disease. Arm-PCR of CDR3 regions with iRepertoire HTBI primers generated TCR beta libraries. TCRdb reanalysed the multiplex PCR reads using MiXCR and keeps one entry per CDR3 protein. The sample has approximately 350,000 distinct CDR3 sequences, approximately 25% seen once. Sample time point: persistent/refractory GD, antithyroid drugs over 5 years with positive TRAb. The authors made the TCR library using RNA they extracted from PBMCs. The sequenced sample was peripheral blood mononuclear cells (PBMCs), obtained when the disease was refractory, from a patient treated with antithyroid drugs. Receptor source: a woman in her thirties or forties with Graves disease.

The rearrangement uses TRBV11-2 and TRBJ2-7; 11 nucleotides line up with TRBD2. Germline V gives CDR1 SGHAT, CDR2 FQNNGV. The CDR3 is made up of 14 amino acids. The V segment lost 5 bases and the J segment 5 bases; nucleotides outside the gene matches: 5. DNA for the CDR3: TGTGCCAGCAGCCCCACTAGCGGGAGCCACGAGCAGTACTTC. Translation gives CASSPTSGSHEQYF.

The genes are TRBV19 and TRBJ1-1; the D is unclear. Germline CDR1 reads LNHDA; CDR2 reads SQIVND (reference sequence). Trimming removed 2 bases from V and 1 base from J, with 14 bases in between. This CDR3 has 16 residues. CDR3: CASSISMDLWNTEAFF. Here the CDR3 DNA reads TGTGCCAGTAGTATAAGTATGGACCTATGGAACACTGAAGCTTTCTTT.

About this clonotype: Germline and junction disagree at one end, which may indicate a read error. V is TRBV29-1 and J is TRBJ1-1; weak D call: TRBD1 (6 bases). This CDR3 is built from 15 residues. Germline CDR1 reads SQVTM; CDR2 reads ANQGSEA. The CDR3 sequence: CSVGNPQGEDTEALF. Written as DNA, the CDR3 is TGCAGCGTTGGAAACCCACAGGGAGAGGACACTGAAGCTCTCTTT.

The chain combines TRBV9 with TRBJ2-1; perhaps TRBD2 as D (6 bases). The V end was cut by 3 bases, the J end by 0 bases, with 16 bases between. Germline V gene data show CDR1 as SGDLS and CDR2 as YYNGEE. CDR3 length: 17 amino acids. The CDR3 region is CASSEAYRGSSYNEQFF. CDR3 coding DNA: TGTGCCAGCAGCGAGGCGTATCGGGGGAGCTCCTACAATGAGCAGTTCTTC. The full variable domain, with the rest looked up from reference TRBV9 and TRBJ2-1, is DSGVTQTPKHLITATGQRVTLRCSPRSGDLSVYWYQQSLDQGLQFLIQYYNGEERAKGNILERFSAQQFPDLHSELNLSSLELGDSALYFCASSEAYRGSSYNEQFFGPGTRLTVL.

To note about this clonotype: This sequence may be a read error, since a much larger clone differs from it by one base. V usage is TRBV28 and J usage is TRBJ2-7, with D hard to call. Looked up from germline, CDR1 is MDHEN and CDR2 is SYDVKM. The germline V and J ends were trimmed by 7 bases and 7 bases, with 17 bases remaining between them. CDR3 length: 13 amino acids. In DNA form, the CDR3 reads TGTGCCAGCATCTATGGCCAACCTGAGGAGCAGTACTTC. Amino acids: CASIYGQPEEQYF.

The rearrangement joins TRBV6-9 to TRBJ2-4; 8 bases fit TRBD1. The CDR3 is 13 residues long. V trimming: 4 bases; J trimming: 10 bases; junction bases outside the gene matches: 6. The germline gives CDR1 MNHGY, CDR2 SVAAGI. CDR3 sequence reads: CASSSTGGVIQYF. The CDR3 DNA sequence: TGTGCCAGCAGTTCAACAGGGGGAGTTATTCAGTACTTC.

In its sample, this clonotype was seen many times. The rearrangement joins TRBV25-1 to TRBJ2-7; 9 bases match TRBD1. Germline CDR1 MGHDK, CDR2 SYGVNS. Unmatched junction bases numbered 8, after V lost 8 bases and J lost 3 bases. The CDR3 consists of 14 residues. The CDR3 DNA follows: TGTGCCAGCCAGGGACAGGGTTCACTCTACGAGCAGTACTTC. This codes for CASQGQGSLYEQYF.

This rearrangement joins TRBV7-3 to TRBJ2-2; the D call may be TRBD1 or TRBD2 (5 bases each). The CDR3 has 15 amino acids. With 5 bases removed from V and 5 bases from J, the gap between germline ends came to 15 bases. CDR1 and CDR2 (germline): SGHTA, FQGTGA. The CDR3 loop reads CASSPLTGTTGELFF. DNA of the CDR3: TGTGCCAGCAGCCCACTGACCGGGACGACCGGGGAGCTGTTTTTT.

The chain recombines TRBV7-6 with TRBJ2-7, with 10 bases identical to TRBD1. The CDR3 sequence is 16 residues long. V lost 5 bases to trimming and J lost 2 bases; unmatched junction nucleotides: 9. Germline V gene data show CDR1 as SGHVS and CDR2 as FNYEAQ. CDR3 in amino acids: CASSAGTGVFAYEQYF. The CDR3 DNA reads TGTGCCAGCAGCGCGGGGACAGGGGTCTTCGCCTACGAGCAGTACTTC.

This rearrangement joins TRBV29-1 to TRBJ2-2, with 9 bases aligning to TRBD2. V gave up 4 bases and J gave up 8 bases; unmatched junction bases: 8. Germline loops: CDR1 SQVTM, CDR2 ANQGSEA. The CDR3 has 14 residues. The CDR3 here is CSVAGGRAAGELFF. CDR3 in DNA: TGCAGCGTTGCGGGCGGGAGGGCGGCTGGGGAGCTGTTTTTT.

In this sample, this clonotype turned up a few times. In DNA, the CDR3 is TGTGCCAGCAGCTACCCGACAGGGGCGGACTACTACGAGCAGTACTTC. It encodes CASSYPTGADYYEQYF. The chain is built from TRBV5-6 and TRBJ2-7; 8 bases match TRBD1. With 3 bases clipped from V and 3 bases from J, the junction kept 11 bases outside the gene matches. CDR3 length: 16 amino acids. Germline CDR1 and CDR2: SGHDT and YYEEEE.

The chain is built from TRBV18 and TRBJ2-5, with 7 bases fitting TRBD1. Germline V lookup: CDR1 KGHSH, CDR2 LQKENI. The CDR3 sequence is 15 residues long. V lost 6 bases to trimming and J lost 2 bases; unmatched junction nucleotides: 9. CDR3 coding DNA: TGTGCCAGCTCCCTCACGGGACAGCAACAAGAGACCCAGTACTTC. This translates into CASSLTGQQQETQYF.

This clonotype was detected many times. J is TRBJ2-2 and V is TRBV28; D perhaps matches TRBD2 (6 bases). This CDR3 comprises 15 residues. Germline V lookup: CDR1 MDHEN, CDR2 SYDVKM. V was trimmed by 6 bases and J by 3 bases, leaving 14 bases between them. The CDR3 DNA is TGTGCCAGCAGCCCGGGACTTCAACACACCGGGGAGCTGTTTTTT. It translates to CASSPGLQHTGELFF.

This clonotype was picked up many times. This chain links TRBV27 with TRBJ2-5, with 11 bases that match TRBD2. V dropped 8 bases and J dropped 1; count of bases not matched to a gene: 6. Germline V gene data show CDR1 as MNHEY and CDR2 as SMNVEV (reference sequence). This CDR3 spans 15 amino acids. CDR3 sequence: CASARLAGSQETQYF. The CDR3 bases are TGTGCCAGCGCCAGACTAGCGGGGAGCCAAGAGACCCAGTACTTC.

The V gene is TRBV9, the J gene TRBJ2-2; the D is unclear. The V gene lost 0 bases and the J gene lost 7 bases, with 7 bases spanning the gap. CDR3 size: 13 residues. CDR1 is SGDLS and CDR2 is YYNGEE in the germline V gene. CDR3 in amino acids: CASSVAGSGELFF. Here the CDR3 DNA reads TGTGCCAGCAGCGTAGCAGGAAGCGGGGAGCTGTTTTTT.

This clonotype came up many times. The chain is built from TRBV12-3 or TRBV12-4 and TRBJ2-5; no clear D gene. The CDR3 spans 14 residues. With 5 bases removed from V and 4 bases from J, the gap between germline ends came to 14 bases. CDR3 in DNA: TGTGCCAGCAGTCCGAGAGCGCAAGGAGAGACCCAGTACTTC. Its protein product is CASSPRAQGETQYF.

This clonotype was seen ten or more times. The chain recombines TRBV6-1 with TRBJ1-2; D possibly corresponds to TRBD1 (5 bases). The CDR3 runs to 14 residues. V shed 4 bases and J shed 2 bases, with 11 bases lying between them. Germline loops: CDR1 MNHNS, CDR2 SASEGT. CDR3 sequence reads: CASSVQVSNYGYTF. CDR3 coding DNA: TGTGCCAGCAGTGTACAGGTTTCCAACTATGGCTACACCTTC.

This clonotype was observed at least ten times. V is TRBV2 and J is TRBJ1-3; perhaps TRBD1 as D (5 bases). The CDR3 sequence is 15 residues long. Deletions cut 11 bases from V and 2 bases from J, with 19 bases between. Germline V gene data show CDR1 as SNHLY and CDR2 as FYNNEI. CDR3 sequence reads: CAYGGAGRAGNTIYF. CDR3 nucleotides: TGTGCCTACGGAGGGGCGGGAAGAGCTGGAAACACCATATATTTT.

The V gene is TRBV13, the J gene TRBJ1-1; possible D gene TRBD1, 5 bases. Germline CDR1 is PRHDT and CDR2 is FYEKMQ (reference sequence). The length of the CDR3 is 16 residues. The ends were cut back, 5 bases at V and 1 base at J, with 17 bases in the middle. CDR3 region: CASSLRGGRANTEAFF. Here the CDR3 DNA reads TGTGCCAGCAGCCTCCGGGGGGGGAGGGCGAACACTGAAGCTTTCTTT.